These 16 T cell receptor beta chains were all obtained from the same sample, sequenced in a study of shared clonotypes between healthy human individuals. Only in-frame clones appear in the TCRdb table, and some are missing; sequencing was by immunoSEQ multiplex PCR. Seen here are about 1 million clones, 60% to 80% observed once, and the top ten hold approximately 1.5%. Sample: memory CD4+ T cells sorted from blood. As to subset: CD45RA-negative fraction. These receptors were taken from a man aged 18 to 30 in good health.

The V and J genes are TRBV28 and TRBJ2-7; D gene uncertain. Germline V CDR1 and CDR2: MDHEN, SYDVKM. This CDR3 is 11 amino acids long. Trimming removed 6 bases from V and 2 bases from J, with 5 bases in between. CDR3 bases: TGTGCCAGCAGAGGGACCTACGAGCAGTACTTC. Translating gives CASRGTYEQYF.

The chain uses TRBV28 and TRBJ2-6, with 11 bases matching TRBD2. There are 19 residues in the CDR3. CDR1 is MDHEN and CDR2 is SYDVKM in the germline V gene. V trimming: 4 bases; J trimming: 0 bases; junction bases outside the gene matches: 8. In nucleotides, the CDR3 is TGTGCCAGCAGTTCCCGACTAGCGGGACTTACCTCTGGGGCCAACGTCCTGACTTTC. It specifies CASSSRLAGLTSGANVLTF.

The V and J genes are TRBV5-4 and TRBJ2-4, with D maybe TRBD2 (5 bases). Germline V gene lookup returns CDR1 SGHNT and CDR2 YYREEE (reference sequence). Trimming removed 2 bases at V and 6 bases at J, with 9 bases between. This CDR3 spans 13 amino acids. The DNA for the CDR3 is TGTGCCAGCAGCTTACTAGGCTCAAACATTCAGTACTTC. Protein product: CASSLLGSNIQYF.

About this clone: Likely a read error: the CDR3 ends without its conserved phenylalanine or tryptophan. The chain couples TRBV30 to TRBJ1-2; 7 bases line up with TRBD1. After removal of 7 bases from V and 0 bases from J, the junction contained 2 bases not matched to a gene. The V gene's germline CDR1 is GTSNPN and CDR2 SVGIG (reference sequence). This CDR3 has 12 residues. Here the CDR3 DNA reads TGTGCCTTGGGACAGACTAACTATGGCTACACCCTC. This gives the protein CALGQTNYGYTL.

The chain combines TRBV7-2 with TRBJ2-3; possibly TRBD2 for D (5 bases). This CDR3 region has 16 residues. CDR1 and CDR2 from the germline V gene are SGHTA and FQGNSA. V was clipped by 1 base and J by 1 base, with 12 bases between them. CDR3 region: CASSLDSGSRTDTQYF. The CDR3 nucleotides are TGTGCCAGCAGCTTAGATTCGGGATCCCGCACAGATACGCAGTATTTT.

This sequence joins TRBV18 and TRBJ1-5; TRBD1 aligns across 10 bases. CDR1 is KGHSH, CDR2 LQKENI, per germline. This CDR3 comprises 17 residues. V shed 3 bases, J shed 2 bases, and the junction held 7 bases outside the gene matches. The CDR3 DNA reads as TGTGCCAGCTCACCGCCGGGACAGGGGAGGGGCAATCAGCCCCAGCATTTT. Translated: CASSPPGQGRGNQPQHF.

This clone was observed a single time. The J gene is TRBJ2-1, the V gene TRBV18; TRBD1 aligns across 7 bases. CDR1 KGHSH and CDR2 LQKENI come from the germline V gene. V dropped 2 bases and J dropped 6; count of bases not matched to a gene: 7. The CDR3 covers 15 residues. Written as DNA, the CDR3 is TGTGCCAGCTCACCAACAGGGGCTACGGGCAATGAGCAGTTCTTC. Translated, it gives CASSPTGATGNEQFF.

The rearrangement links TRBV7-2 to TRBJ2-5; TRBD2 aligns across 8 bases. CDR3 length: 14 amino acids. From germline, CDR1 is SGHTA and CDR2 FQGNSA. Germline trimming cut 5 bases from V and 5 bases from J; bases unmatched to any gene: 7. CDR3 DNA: TGTGCCAGCAGCCCATCGACGGGGGGGGAGACCCAGTACTTC. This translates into CASSPSTGGETQYF.

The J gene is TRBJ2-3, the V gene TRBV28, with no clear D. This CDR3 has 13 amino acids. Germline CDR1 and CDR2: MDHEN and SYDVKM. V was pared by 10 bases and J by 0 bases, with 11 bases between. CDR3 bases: TGTGCCACCTCAGGTCCCAGCACAGATACGCAGTATTTT. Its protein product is CATSGPSTDTQYF.

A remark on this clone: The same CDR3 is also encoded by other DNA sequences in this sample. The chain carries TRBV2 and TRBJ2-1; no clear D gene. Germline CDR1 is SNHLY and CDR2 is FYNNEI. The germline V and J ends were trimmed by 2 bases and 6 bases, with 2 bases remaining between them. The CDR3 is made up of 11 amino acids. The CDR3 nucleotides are TGTGCCAGCAGTGAACTCAATGAGCAGTTCTTC. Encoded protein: CASSELNEQFF.

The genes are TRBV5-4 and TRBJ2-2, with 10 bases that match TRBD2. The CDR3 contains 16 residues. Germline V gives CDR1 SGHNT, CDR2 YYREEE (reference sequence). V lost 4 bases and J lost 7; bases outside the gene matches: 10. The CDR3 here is CASSVIAGGPGGELFF. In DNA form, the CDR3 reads TGTGCCAGCAGCGTCATAGCGGGAGGCCCTGGCGGGGAGCTGTTTTTT.

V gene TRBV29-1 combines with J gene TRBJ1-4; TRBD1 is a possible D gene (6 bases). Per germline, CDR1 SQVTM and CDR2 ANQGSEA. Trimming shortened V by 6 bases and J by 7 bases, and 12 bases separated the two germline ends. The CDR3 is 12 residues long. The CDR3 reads CSVRSGAEKLFF. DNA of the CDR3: TGCAGCGTAAGATCAGGGGCTGAAAAACTGTTTTTT.

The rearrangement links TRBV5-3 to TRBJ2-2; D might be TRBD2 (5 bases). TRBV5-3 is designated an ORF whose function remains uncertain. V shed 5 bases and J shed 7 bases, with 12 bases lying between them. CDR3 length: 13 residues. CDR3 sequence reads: CARRPGENGELFF. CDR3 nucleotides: TGTGCCAGAAGACCCGGGGAAAACGGGGAGCTGTTTTTT.

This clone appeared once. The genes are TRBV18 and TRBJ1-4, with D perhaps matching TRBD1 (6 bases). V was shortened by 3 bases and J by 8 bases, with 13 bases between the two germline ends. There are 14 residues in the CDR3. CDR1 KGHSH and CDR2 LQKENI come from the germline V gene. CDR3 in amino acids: CASSPDRREEKLFF. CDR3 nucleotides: TGTGCCAGCTCACCTGACAGGCGGGAGGAAAAACTGTTTTTT.

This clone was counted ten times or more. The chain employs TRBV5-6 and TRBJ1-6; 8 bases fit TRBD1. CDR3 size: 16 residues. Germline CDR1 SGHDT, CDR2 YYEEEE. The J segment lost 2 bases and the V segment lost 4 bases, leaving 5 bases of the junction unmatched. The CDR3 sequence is CASSRTGLAYNSPLHF. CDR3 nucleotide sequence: TGTGCCAGCAGCAGGACAGGGTTGGCCTATAATTCACCCCTCCACTTT.

CDR3 amino acids: CASSLRTVNSPLHF. Here the CDR3 DNA reads TGTGCCAGCAGCTTAAGGACAGTCAATTCACCCCTCCACTTT. The rearrangement joins TRBV7-2 to TRBJ1-6, with D perhaps matching TRBD1 (6 bases). Germline assignment: CDR1 SGHTA and CDR2 FQGNSA. The CDR3 spans 14 residues. V was cut by 2 bases and J by 7 bases, with 9 bases left in between.